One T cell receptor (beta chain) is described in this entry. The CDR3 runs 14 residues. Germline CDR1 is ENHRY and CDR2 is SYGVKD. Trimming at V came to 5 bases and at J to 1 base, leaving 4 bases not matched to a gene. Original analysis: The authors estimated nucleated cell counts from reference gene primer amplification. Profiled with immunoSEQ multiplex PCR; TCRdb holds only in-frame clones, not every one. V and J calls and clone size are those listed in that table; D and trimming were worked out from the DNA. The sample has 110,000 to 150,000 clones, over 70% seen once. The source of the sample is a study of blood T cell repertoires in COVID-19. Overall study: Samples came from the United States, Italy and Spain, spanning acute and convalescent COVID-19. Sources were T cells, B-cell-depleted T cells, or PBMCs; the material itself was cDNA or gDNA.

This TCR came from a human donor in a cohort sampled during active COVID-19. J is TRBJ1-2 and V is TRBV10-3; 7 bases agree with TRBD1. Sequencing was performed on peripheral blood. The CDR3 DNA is TGTGCCATCAGTACAGGGGACCTTAACTATGGCTACACCTTC. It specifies CAISTGDLNYGYTF.